A single sample is the source of the 31 T cell receptor beta chains below, sequenced in a study of T cell responses to AZD1222 COVID-19 vaccine. Assay: immunoSEQ multiplex PCR; the TCRdb copy retains only in-frame clones and omits some. The sample lists 77,000 or so clones, about 90% occurring once. Sample: peripheral blood, taken on day 0 of MenACWY control vaccination. All receptors come from an adult in good health.

This clone has only one observation. The rearrangement joins TRBV24-1 to TRBJ2-1; D tentatively reads TRBD1 or TRBD2 (5 bases each). With 9 bases removed from V and 10 bases from J, the gap between germline ends came to 12 bases. The germline gives CDR1 KGHDR, CDR2 SFDVKD. CDR3 length: 11 residues. CDR3 in DNA: TGTGCCACCGGTGGGGGTCGGGAGCAGTTCTTC. Amino acids: CATGGGREQFF.

This chain uses TRBV5-1 with TRBJ1-1; TRBD1 is a possible D gene (5 bases). Germline V gene data show CDR1 as SGHRS and CDR2 as YFSETQ. CDR3 size: 14 residues. Trimming took 0 bases from V and 4 from J, leaving 10 bases between them. The DNA of the CDR3 is TGCGCCAGCAGCTTGGCGGGGGGGTCCACTGAAGCTTTCTTT. Its protein product is CASSLAGGSTEAFF.

This CDR3 reads CASSPGTGTVEQYF. The DNA for the CDR3 is TGTGCCAGCAGCCCCGGGACAGGGACGGTCGAGCAGTACTTC. The chain joins TRBV28 to TRBJ2-7; 9 nucleotides align to TRBD1. The junction had 9 bases not matched to a gene; V was cut back by 6 bases and J by 6 bases. Germline CDR1 reads MDHEN; CDR2 reads SYDVKM. The CDR3 runs to 14 residues.

The rearrangement links TRBV7-2 to TRBJ2-5, with D perhaps matching TRBD1 or TRBD2 (5 bases each). V lost 3 bases to trimming and J lost 1 base, with 15 bases between them. The CDR3 totals 16 residues. Per germline, CDR1 SGHTA and CDR2 FQGNSA. The CDR3 DNA reads TGTGCCAGCAGCTTTCAGAGGGGAAGGGGCCAAGAGACCCAGTACTTC. Encoded protein: CASSFQRGRGQETQYF.

This chain links TRBV2 with TRBJ1-1; a possible D gene is TRBD1 (6 bases). CDR1 is SNHLY and CDR2 is FYNNEI in the germline V gene. This CDR3 contains 13 residues. V lost 6 bases and J 5 bases, leaving 13 bases between the germline ends. This chain's CDR3 is CASRMTGGTEAFF. The CDR3 DNA reads TGTGCCAGCAGAATGACAGGCGGGACTGAAGCTTTCTTT.

The chain combines TRBV13 with TRBJ1-2; perhaps TRBD1 as D (6 bases). The CDR3 length is 17 residues. Germline values: CDR1 PRHDT, CDR2 FYEKMQ (reference sequence). Trimming stripped 4 bases from V and 4 bases from J, with 22 bases between. CDR3 coding DNA: TGTGCCAGCAGCTCGCCACAGGGTCGCTCGCCTTCCTATGGCTACACCTTC. This gives the protein CASSSPQGRSPSYGYTF.

This sequence joins TRBV18 and TRBJ1-4; D possibly corresponds to TRBD1 (5 bases). Looked up from germline, CDR1 is KGHSH and CDR2 is LQKENI. Trimming shortened V by 2 bases and J by 5 bases, and 9 bases separated the two germline ends. This CDR3 region has 14 residues. As DNA, the CDR3 is TGTGCCAGCTCACCAGCACAGGAGAATGAAAAACTGTTTTTT. It translates to CASSPAQENEKLFF.

The chain couples TRBV7-2 to TRBJ1-3; no firm D call. V was trimmed by 4 bases and J by 4 bases, leaving 17 bases between them. This CDR3 region has 16 residues. From germline, CDR1 is SGHTA and CDR2 FQGNSA. The CDR3 DNA reads TGTGCCAGCAGCTCACAAGTCGGGGTGTCCGGAAACACCATATATTTT. Its translation is CASSSQVGVSGNTIYF.

The V call is TRBV24-1, the J call TRBJ2-5, with TRBD1 identical over 11 bases. Germline values: CDR1 KGHDR, CDR2 SFDVKD. V shed 3 bases, J shed 7 bases, and the junction held 12 bases outside the gene matches. There are 17 residues in the CDR3. In DNA form, the CDR3 reads TGTGCCACCAGTGATCACTCGGGACAGGGGGGCCCAAGGACCCAGTACTTC. Its translation: CATSDHSGQGGPRTQYF.

The rearrangement links TRBV7-3 to TRBJ1-2; 8 positions match TRBD1. Germline CDR1 SGHTA, CDR2 FQGTGA. This CDR3 is built from 16 residues. The J segment lost 0 bases and the V segment lost 5 bases, leaving 8 bases of the junction unmatched. CDR3 nucleotide sequence: TGTGCCAGCAGCGAAGGTGGACAGGGCTCTAACTATGGCTACACCTTC. Residues: CASSEGGQGSNYGYTF. The variable domain in full, with the rest retrieved from reference TRBV7-3 and TRBJ1-2, is GAGVSQTPSNKVTEKGKYVELRCDPISGHTALYWYRQSLGQGPEFLIYFQGTGAADDSGLPNDRFFAVRPEGSVSTLKIQRTERGDSAVYLCASSEGGQGSNYGYTFGSGTRLTVV.

V gene TRBV5-1 combines with J gene TRBJ2-5, with 10 bases that match TRBD1. The CDR3 covers 14 residues. The J segment lost 5 bases and the V segment lost 3 bases, leaving 4 bases of the junction unmatched. The germline CDR1 and CDR2 sequences are SGHRS and YFSETQ. In DNA, the CDR3 is TGCGCCAGCAGCTCAAGGACAGGGGGGGAGACCCAGTACTTC. Translated, it gives CASSSRTGGETQYF. Complete variable domain (other parts from reference TRBV5-1 and TRBJ2-5): KAGVTQTPRYLIKTRGQQVTLSCSPISGHRSVSWYQQTPGQGLQFLFEYFSETQRNKGNFPGRFSGRQFSNSRSEMNVSTLELGDSALYLCASSSRTGGETQYFGPGTRLLVL.

The V and J genes are TRBV5-1 and TRBJ1-1; the match to TRBD1 covers 7 bases. Per germline, CDR1 SGHRS and CDR2 YFSETQ. The CDR3 has 14 amino acids. J lost 5 bases, V lost 2 bases, and 6 bases had no gene match. Written as DNA, the CDR3 is TGCGCCAGCAGCTTAAGGACAGGAGGTACTGAAGCTTTCTTT. The encoded protein is CASSLRTGGTEAFF.

The CDR3 coding sequence is TGTGCCAGCAGCCAACGAGTAGTGGCTGGAAACACCATATATTTT. This encodes CASSQRVVAGNTIYF. The chain employs TRBV6-2 or TRBV6-3 and TRBJ1-3, with D unresolved. V was pared by 6 bases and J by 2 bases, with 14 bases between. The CDR3 has 15 amino acids. Germline values: CDR1 MNHEY, CDR2 SVGEGT.

The rearrangement uses TRBV6-5 and TRBJ2-7, with 7 bases lining up with TRBD1. Germline values: CDR1 MNHEY, CDR2 SVGAGI. V lost 2 bases and J lost 6; bases outside the gene matches: 10. This CDR3 spans 15 amino acids. The CDR3 sequence: CASSYGAGGRGEQYF. CDR3 in DNA: TGTGCCAGCAGTTACGGGGCAGGGGGTCGAGGCGAGCAGTACTTC.

The gene calls are TRBV9 and TRBJ1-6; a possible D gene is TRBD1 (6 bases). Germline CDR1 and CDR2: SGDLS and YYNGEE. Trimming removed 4 bases from V and 14 bases from J, with 25 bases in between. The CDR3 spans 16 residues. The CDR3 DNA sequence: TGTGCCAGCAGCCCGGGGGGCGAGATAGGGGGTAGGGCCCTCCACTTT. Protein: CASSPGGEIGGRALHF.

V usage is TRBV6-2 or TRBV6-3 and J usage is TRBJ2-7; D remains unclear. Deletions cut 6 bases from V and 4 bases from J, with 16 bases between. The CDR3 is 14 amino acids. Germline values: CDR1 MNHEY, CDR2 SVGEGT. The CDR3 DNA reads TGTGCCAGCAGCCAAGGGCTACCCCGTTACGAGCAGTACTTC. This gives the protein CASSQGLPRYEQYF.

The rearrangement links TRBV6-2 or TRBV6-3 to TRBJ1-4; D gene ambiguous. Trimming pared 0 bases from V and 0 bases from J, leaving 8 bases between. Looked up from germline, CDR1 is MNHEY and CDR2 is SVGEGT. The CDR3 runs 16 residues. The CDR3 DNA reads as TGTGCCAGCAGTTACTCGCCCGGGGCAACTAATGAAAAACTGTTTTTT. Its protein product is CASSYSPGATNEKLFF.

This chain connects TRBV4-3 to TRBJ2-1; a possible D gene is TRBD1 (6 bases). Per the germline V gene, CDR1 is LGHNA and CDR2 is YSLEER. Between the trimmed V and J ends, which lost 3 bases and 6 bases, there was a span of 9 bases. The CDR3 loop spans 13 amino acids. CDR3 in DNA: TGCGCCAGCAGCCACAGGGGAAGCAATGAGCAGTTCTTC. Residues: CASSHRGSNEQFF.

The V gene is TRBV5-4, the J gene TRBJ1-3; TRBD1 is a possible D gene (5 bases). Germline V gene sequence: CDR1 SGHNT, CDR2 YYREEE (reference sequence). The CDR3 consists of 16 residues. Trimming pared 4 bases from V and 1 base from J, leaving 15 bases between. CDR3 residues: CASSQGAGQSGNTIYF. CDR3 DNA sequence: TGTGCCAGCAGCCAAGGAGCAGGGCAATCTGGAAACACCATATATTTT.

This chain connects TRBV6-6 to TRBJ2-3; 9 bases agree with TRBD1. The germline V gene has CDR1 MNHNY and CDR2 SVGAGI (reference sequence). Unmatched junction bases numbered 4, after V lost 2 bases and J lost 1 base. There are 16 residues in the CDR3. The CDR3 nucleotides are TGTGCCAGCAGTTACGGACAGGGGATGGGCACAGATACGCAGTATTTT. Translated: CASSYGQGMGTDTQYF.

V gene TRBV5-1 combines with J gene TRBJ2-5, with 7 nucleotides matching TRBD2. Losses at the gene ends were 0 bases for V and 1 base for J; bases not matched to a gene: 6. The CDR3 sequence is 16 residues long. CDR1 is SGHRS and CDR2 is YFSETQ in the germline V gene. The CDR3 region is CASSLAGSSGQETQYF. Here the CDR3 DNA reads TGCGCCAGCAGCTTGGCTGGGTCTAGCGGCCAAGAGACCCAGTACTTC. The full variable domain, in which reference TRBV5-1 and TRBJ2-5 provide the parts outside the CDR3, is KAGVTQTPRYLIKTRGQQVTLSCSPISGHRSVSWYQQTPGQGLQFLFEYFSETQRNKGNFPGRFSGRQFSNSRSEMNVSTLELGDSALYLCASSLAGSSGQETQYFGPGTRLLVL.

This sequence joins TRBV3-1 (or the pseudogene TRBV3-2) and TRBJ2-3; 14 nucleotides agree with TRBD2. Per the germline V gene, CDR1 is LGHDT and CDR2 is YNNKEL (reference sequence). The ends lost 2 bases at V and 2 bases at J; junction bases unmatched: 12. This CDR3 region has 20 residues. This chain's CDR3 is CASSQTRTSGGIPSTDTQYF. CDR3 bases: TGTGCCAGCAGCCAAACAAGGACTAGCGGGGGGATACCCTCCACAGATACGCAGTATTTT.

The genes are TRBV7-2 and TRBJ2-7, with TRBD2 identical over 11 bases. The J call could be wrong; TRBJ2-1 is a better fit for the DNA end. Germline CDR1 SGHTA, CDR2 FQGNSA. CDR3 size: 14 residues. The CDR3 region has the DNA TGTGCCAGCAGCAATAGCGGGGGGGCCTACGAGCAGTTCTTC. Translating it yields CASSNSGGAYEQFF.

The chain carries TRBV9 and TRBJ1-1, with 8 nucleotides matching TRBD1. Trimming took 3 bases from V and 4 from J; bases not matched to a gene: 5. The CDR3 spans 14 residues. From germline, CDR1 is SGDLS and CDR2 YYNGEE. In DNA, the CDR3 is TGTGCCAGCAGCGGGACAGGGTTGGGCACTGAAGCTTTCTTT. Protein product: CASSGTGLGTEAFF. Drawing the rest from reference TRBV9 and TRBJ1-1, the complete variable domain is DSGVTQTPKHLITATGQRVTLRCSPRSGDLSVYWYQQSLDQGLQFLIQYYNGEERAKGNILERFSAQQFPDLHSELNLSSLELGDSALYFCASSGTGLGTEAFFGQGTRLTVV.

This clone has only one observation. This chain links TRBV10-1 with TRBJ2-2; no clear D. The CDR3 is 13 amino acids. Germline V gene lookup returns CDR1 WNHNN and CDR2 SYGVQD (reference sequence). V lost 6 bases and J lost 6, with 11 bases in between. The CDR3 DNA follows: TGCGCCAGCAGCATATTCCCATCCGGGGAGCTGTTTTTT. Translating it yields CASSIFPSGELFF.

The chain uses TRBV28 and TRBJ2-7, with D perhaps being TRBD1 or TRBD2 (5 bases each). The CDR3 contains 13 residues. The ends were cut back, 6 bases at V and 0 bases at J, with 9 bases in the middle. The germline CDR1 and CDR2 sequences are MDHEN and SYDVKM. This chain's CDR3 is CASSTGPSYEQYF. As DNA, the CDR3 is TGTGCCAGCAGCACGGGACCCTCCTACGAGCAGTACTTC.

The chain combines TRBV27 with TRBJ1-6, with D possibly TRBD1 on 6 matching bases. CDR1 and CDR2 from the germline V gene are MNHEY and SMNVEV (reference sequence). The CDR3 contains 14 residues. V lost 3 bases and J 6 bases, leaving 9 bases between the germline ends. The CDR3 is CASSFRGANSPLHF. The CDR3 DNA reads TGTGCCAGCAGTTTTCGGGGGGCTAATTCACCCCTCCACTTT.

V usage is TRBV12-5 and J usage is TRBJ1-1; TRBD1 is a possible D gene (5 bases). Germline V gene lookup returns CDR1 LGHNT and CDR2 FRNRAP. The length of the CDR3 is 12 residues. Deletions cut 1 base from V and 10 bases from J, with 10 bases between. The chain's CDR3 is CASGLGGEGAFF. The CDR3 bases are TGTGCTAGTGGTTTGGGGGGGGAAGGAGCTTTCTTT.

The chain recombines TRBV28 with TRBJ1-5; maybe TRBD1 (5 bases). This CDR3 region has 14 residues. V lost 3 bases to trimming and J lost 6 bases, with 12 bases between them. Germline V lookup: CDR1 MDHEN, CDR2 SYDVKM. CDR3 coding DNA: TGTGCCAGCAGTTTCAGGACAAGAAGTCAGCCCCAGCATTTT. Its translation: CASSFRTRSQPQHF.

V usage is TRBV28 and J usage is TRBJ2-7; D is perhaps TRBD2 (5 bases). V shed 1 base and J shed 0 bases, with 13 bases lying between them. The CDR3 covers 16 residues. Germline V gene data show CDR1 as MDHEN and CDR2 as SYDVKM. This CDR3 reads CASSLSKRGGSYEQYF. The CDR3 DNA is TGTGCCAGCAGTTTATCGAAAAGAGGAGGCTCCTACGAGCAGTACTTC.

The rearrangement uses TRBV19 and TRBJ2-2; the D is unclear. CDR3 size: 17 residues. Trimming took off 0 bases at V and 0 bases at J, with 11 bases between the two ends. Germline V gene lookup returns CDR1 LNHDA and CDR2 SQIVND (reference sequence). The DNA for the CDR3 is TGTGCCAGTAGTATAGATCTCCTGACCACGAACACCGGGGAGCTGTTTTTT. This gives the protein CASSIDLLTTNTGELFF. The full variable domain, its missing parts supplied by reference TRBV19 and TRBJ2-2, is DGGITQSPKYLFRKEGQNVTLSCEQNLNHDAMYWYRQDPGQGLRLIYYSQIVNDFQKGDIAEGYSVSREKKESFPLTVTSAQKNPTAFYLCASSIDLLTTNTGELFFGEGSRLTVL.